The 15 T cell receptor beta chains given below trace back to one sample, sequenced in a study of PD-L1 blockade in urothelial cancer. Measured with immunoSEQ multiplex PCR; TCRdb has only the in-frame clones, and not every one. In the table there are 90,000 to 130,000 clones, approximately 90% of which are singletons. The time point: peripheral blood 6 weeks after treatment start. The source was PBMCs, collected around atezolizumab (anti-PD-L1) treatment. The source of these receptors is a man between 60 and 75 years old with urothelial cancer.

This chain links TRBV6-5 with TRBJ2-5; possible D gene TRBD2, 5 bases. The CDR3 covers 13 residues. CDR1 is MNHEY and CDR2 is SVGAGI in the germline V gene. V was shortened by 7 bases and J by 0 bases, with 9 bases between the two germline ends. The CDR3 nucleotides read TGTGCCAGCACCTTGCGGGACCAAGAGACCCAGTACTTC. Its translation is CASTLRDQETQYF.

This chain's CDR3 is CSGYGGADTQYF. The CDR3 DNA reads TGCAGCGGGTACGGGGGGGCAGATACGCAGTATTTT. This chain connects TRBV29-1 to TRBJ2-3, with TRBD2 matching 8 bases. Germline V gives CDR1 SQVTM, CDR2 ANQGSEA. The CDR3 is 12 residues long. J lost 4 bases, V lost 7 bases, and 4 bases had no gene match.

The DNA for the CDR3 is TGTGCCAGCAGCCGACACGGACAGGGGTACGAGCAGTACTTC. This sequence encodes CASSRHGQGYEQYF. The rearrangement links TRBV7-2 to TRBJ2-7, with TRBD1 matching 9 bases. Germline V gene lookup returns CDR1 SGHTA and CDR2 FQGNSA. V trimming: 5 bases; J trimming: 4 bases; junction bases outside the gene matches: 6. The CDR3 is made up of 14 amino acids.

The chain is built from TRBV6-6 and TRBJ2-2, with 9 nucleotides matching TRBD2. The CDR3 extends over 15 amino acids. The V and J ends lost 6 bases and 1 base, in that order; junction bases with no gene match: 3. The V gene's germline CDR1 is MNHNY and CDR2 SVGAGI (reference sequence). The CDR3 DNA reads as TGTGCCAGCAGAAGACTAGCGGAGAACACCGGGGAGCTGTTTTTT. This encodes CASRRLAENTGELFF.

The chain couples TRBV4-2 to TRBJ2-6; D may be TRBD2 (6 bases). This CDR3 contains 17 residues. Germline loops: CDR1 LGHNA, CDR2 YNFKEQ. The germline V and J ends were trimmed by 0 bases and 0 bases, with 9 bases remaining between them. The CDR3 spells CASSQEEGISGANVLTF. DNA of the CDR3: TGTGCCAGCAGCCAAGAGGAGGGAATCTCTGGGGCCAACGTCCTGACTTTC.

The rearrangement joins TRBV19 to TRBJ2-1, with a weak D call TRBD2 (7 bases). This CDR3 region has 14 residues. Germline V CDR1 and CDR2: LNHDA, SQIVND (reference sequence). Trimming removed 0 bases at V and 6 bases at J, with 9 bases between. The CDR3 coding sequence is TGTGCCAGTAGTATAGAGGGGGGGCGCAATGAGCAGTTCTTC. Its protein product is CASSIEGGRNEQFF.

The table lists this clone with a count of one. V usage is TRBV21-1 and J usage is TRBJ1-5. TRBV21-1 is classified as a pseudogene. The CDR3 is 18 amino acids. Written as DNA, the CDR3 is TGTGCCAGCAGCGGCCACCCCCTTGGAGGCGACGGCAATCAGCCCCAGCATTTT. It specifies CASSGHPLGGDGNQPQHF.

The chain recombines TRBV7-2 with TRBJ2-3, with 7 bases fitting TRBD1. The V gene's germline CDR1 is SGHTA and CDR2 FQGNSA. The CDR3 covers 14 residues. With 6 bases clipped from V and 5 bases from J, the junction kept 8 bases outside the gene matches. In DNA, the CDR3 is TGTGCCAGCAGGGCCCGACAGGGTCAAGATACGCAGTATTTT. Amino acids: CASRARQGQDTQYF.

In DNA, the CDR3 is TGCGCCAGCAGCCAAGATGGAGCGGGCCGCACAGATACGCAGTATTTT. It translates to CASSQDGAGRTDTQYF. V gene TRBV4-3 combines with J gene TRBJ2-3, with a tentative D call TRBD2 (6 bases). Germline V CDR1 and CDR2: LGHNA, YSLEER. The ends were cut back, 0 bases at V and 1 base at J, with 11 bases in the middle. The CDR3 totals 16 residues.

V gene TRBV28 combines with J gene TRBJ2-2; 8 bases are a match to TRBD1. The germline V gene has CDR1 MDHEN and CDR2 SYDVKM. V lost 11 bases to trimming and J lost 4 bases; unmatched junction nucleotides: 9. The CDR3 covers 14 residues. This CDR3 is CAARTGSFTGELFF. The CDR3 DNA sequence: TGTGCCGCTAGGACAGGGTCTTTCACCGGGGAGCTGTTTTTT.

This clone was detected only a few times. V gene TRBV28 combines with J gene TRBJ2-7, with D possibly being TRBD1 (6 bases). Trimming cost V 5 bases and J 0 bases, with 14 bases left between them. Germline lookup yields CDR1 MDHEN and CDR2 SYDVKM. This CDR3 has 15 residues. Here the CDR3 DNA reads TGTGCCAGCAGTCCGCACAGGGCGCACTCCTACGAGCAGTACTTC. This encodes CASSPHRAHSYEQYF.

In this sample, this clone turned up once. CDR3 sequence reads: CASSLGDNSGNTIYF. CDR3 in DNA: TGTGCCAGCAGCCTAGGGGACAACTCTGGAAACACCATATATTTT. The rearrangement links TRBV7-2 to TRBJ1-3; TRBD1 is a possible D gene (6 bases). There are 15 residues in the CDR3. From germline, CDR1 is SGHTA and CDR2 FQGNSA. V was trimmed by 5 bases and J by 0 bases, leaving 11 bases between them.

CDR3 sequence (DNA): TGTGCCAGCCAATCGGCGGGAGAGTCCTACAATGAGCAGTTCTTC. Its protein is CASQSAGESYNEQFF. V gene TRBV7-8 combines with J gene TRBJ2-1; TRBD2 agrees at 7 bases. V trimming: 8 bases; J trimming: 1 base; junction bases outside the gene matches: 8. The CDR3 is 15 residues long. CDR1 SGHVS and CDR2 FQNEAQ come from the germline V gene.

The table lists this clone with a count of one. V gene TRBV29-1 combines with J gene TRBJ2-3; 9 nucleotides align to TRBD2. This CDR3 is built from 12 residues. CDR1 and CDR2 (germline): SQVTM, ANQGSEA. V lost 5 bases to trimming and J lost 6 bases; unmatched junction nucleotides: 3. Here the CDR3 DNA reads TGCAGCGTTTATAGCGGGAGTGATACGCAGTATTTT. Translating it yields CSVYSGSDTQYF.

The chain links TRBV7-7 to TRBJ2-5; 7 bases fit TRBD1. The CDR3 sequence is 15 residues long. Per germline, CDR1 SSHAT and CDR2 FNYEAQ (reference sequence). V shed 6 bases and J 4 bases; nucleotides not matched to a gene: 11. The CDR3 region is CASSYLATGSETQYF. The CDR3 region has the DNA TGTGCCAGCAGTTACCTGGCGACAGGGTCAGAGACCCAGTACTTC.